The 2 T cell receptor beta chains reported below all come from one sample, sequenced in a study of CD8+ T cells in alopecia areata. Investigators isolated RNA and reverse transcribed it into cDNA to act as the sequencing template. Clones were read by immunoSEQ multiplex PCR, and TCRdb kept only the in-frame ones, dropping some. The sample records 150,000 or so clones, 58% being singletons. Treatment described: oral pan-JAK inhibitor, 5-10 mg twice daily. The sample here was CD4+ T cells sorted from blood, taken at approximately week 60, from a patient treated with tofacitinib. These receptors originate from a human donor with alopecia areata.

This rearrangement joins TRBV30 to TRBJ2-1, with TRBD2 matching over 10 bases. J gave up 1 base and V 4 bases, and 1 base lay outside the gene matches. There are 14 residues in the CDR3. The V gene's germline CDR1 is GTSNPN and CDR2 SVGIG (reference sequence). Written as DNA, the CDR3 is TGTGCCTGGACTAGCGGGGGATCCTACAATGAGCAGTTCTTC. This gives the protein CAWTSGGSYNEQFF.

CDR3 loop: CASSHRDGPYNEQFF. The CDR3, as DNA: TGTGCCAGCAGCCACCGGGACGGACCATACAATGAGCAGTTCTTC. The chain has TRBV11-2 and TRBJ2-1; the D call may be TRBD1 or TRBD2 (5 bases each). CDR3 length equals 15 residues. Trimming pared 5 bases from V and 4 bases from J, leaving 15 bases between. CDR1 SGHAT and CDR2 FQNNGV come from the germline V gene.